The 3 T cell receptor beta chains listed next were all sequenced from one sample in a study of blood T cell repertoires in COVID-19. Only in-frame clones appear in the TCRdb table, and some are missing; sequencing was by immunoSEQ multiplex PCR. The repertoire includes 95,000 to 100,000 clones, 75% to 90% of them detected once, and about 1.7% sits in the top ten. The sample comprised peripheral blood. The receptors derive from an elderly man with acute or convalescent COVID-19.

The J gene is TRBJ1-5, the V gene TRBV19; D unclear. V gave up 6 bases and J gave up 6 bases, with 18 bases separating them. Germline V CDR1 and CDR2: LNHDA, SQIVND (reference sequence). The CDR3 covers 15 residues. Here the CDR3 DNA reads TGTGCCAGTAGCCGAAGGACTGGGGAGGGTCAGCCCCAGCATTTT. Protein product: CASSRRTGEGQPQHF.

This clone was seen a few times. The chain couples TRBV3-1 (or the pseudogene TRBV3-2) to TRBJ2-5; 12 bases agree with TRBD2. The CDR3 extends over 17 amino acids. J was trimmed by 5 bases and V by 1 base; bases with no gene match: 8. Germline V gene lookup returns CDR1 LGHDT and CDR2 YNNKEL (reference sequence). CDR3 DNA sequence: TGTGCCAGCAGCCAAGGGCTAGCGGGGGGGAACGGGGAGACCCAGTACTTC. Its translation: CASSQGLAGGNGETQYF.

The J gene is TRBJ2-7, the V gene TRBV2, with 9 bases aligning to TRBD2. Per germline, CDR1 SNHLY and CDR2 FYNNEI. This CDR3 has 13 amino acids. The V segment lost 7 bases and the J segment 6 bases; nucleotides outside the gene matches: 7. The CDR3 spells CASTGLAIGEQYF. CDR3 nucleotide sequence: TGTGCCAGCACGGGACTAGCTATCGGCGAGCAGTACTTC.